The clone carrying this TCR beta chain has only one observation. These data come from a study of T cell changes during pregnancy in multiple sclerosis. Generated by immunoSEQ multiplex PCR, the TCRdb table keeps only in-frame clones and is missing some. The table lists more than 65,000 clones, roughly 96% of them singletons. Germline lookup yields CDR1 SGHRS and CDR2 YFSETQ. V dropped 5 bases and J dropped 1 base, with 12 bases sitting between them. The CDR3 consists of 14 residues. The specimen was peripheral blood, collected in the second trimester of pregnancy. The V and J genes are TRBV5-1 and TRBJ1-1; maybe TRBD1 (5 bases). This sequence was found in a female donor with multiple sclerosis, enrolled in a pregnancy study. CDR3 protein: CASRRDGRNTEAFF. The CDR3 bases are TGCGCCAGCAGGCGGGACGGCAGGAACACTGAAGCTTTCTTT.